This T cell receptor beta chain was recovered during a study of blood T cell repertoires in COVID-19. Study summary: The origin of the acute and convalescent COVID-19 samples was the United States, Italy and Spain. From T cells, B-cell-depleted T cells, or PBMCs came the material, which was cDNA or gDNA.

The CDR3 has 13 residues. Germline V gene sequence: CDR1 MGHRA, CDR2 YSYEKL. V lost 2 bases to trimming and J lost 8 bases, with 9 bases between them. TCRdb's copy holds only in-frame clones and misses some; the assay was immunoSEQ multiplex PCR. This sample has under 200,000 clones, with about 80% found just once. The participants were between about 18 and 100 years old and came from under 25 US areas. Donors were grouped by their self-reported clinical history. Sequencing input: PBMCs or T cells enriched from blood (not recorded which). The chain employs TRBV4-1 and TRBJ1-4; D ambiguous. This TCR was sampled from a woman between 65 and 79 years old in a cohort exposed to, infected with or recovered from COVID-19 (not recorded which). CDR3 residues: CASSQYMAEKLFF. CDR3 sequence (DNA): TGCGCCAGCAGCCAATACATGGCCGAAAAACTGTTTTTT.